Described below is a single TCR beta chain sequence and its context. CDR3 length: 14 residues. Trimming pared 4 bases from V and 1 base from J, leaving 10 bases between. From germline, CDR1 is MNHEY and CDR2 SVGEGT. Here immunoSEQ multiplex PCR was the method, and the copy in TCRdb shows in-frame clones only, minus some. There are about 81,000 clones in the sample; about 80% occur only once, and about 4.2% lies in the top ten. This entry comes from a study of blood T cell repertoires in COVID-19. Looking at the study overall: Collection of acute and convalescent COVID-19 samples took place in the United States, Italy and Spain.

Input material: peripheral blood. This clonotype was obtained from a woman in her forties or fifties with acute or convalescent COVID-19. The V call is TRBV6-2 or TRBV6-3, the J call TRBJ1-1, with D unresolved. The CDR3 sequence is CASSSTLANTEAFF. The CDR3 DNA reads as TGTGCCAGCAGTTCGACTCTGGCGAACACTGAAGCTTTCTTT.